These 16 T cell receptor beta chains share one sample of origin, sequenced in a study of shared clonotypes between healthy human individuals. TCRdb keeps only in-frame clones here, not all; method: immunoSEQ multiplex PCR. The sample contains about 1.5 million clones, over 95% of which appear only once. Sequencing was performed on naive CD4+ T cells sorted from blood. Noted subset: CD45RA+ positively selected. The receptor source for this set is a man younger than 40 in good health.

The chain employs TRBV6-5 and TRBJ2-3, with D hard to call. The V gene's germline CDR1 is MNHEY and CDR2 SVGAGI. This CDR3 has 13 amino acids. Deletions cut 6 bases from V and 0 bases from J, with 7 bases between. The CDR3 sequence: CASRDRSTDTQYF. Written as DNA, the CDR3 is TGTGCCAGCAGGGACCGCAGCACAGATACGCAGTATTTT.

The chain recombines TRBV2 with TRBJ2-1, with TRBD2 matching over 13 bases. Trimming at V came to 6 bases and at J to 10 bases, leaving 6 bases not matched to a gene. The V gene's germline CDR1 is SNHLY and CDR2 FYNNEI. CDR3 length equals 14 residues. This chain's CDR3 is CASRRLAGGGEQFF. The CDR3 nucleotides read TGTGCCAGCAGAAGACTAGCGGGGGGCGGGGAGCAGTTCTTC.

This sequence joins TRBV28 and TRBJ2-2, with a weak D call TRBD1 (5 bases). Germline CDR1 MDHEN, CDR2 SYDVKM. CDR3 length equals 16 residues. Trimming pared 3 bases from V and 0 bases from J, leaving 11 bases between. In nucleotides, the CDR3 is TGTGCCAGCAGTTTCCTTGACAGACCGAACACCGGGGAGCTGTTTTTT. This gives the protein CASSFLDRPNTGELFF.

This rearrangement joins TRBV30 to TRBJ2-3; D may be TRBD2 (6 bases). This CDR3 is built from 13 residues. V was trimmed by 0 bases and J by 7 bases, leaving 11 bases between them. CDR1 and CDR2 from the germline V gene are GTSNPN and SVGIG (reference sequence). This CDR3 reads CAWSVGTLYTQYF. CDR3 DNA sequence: TGTGCCTGGAGTGTAGGGACTCTGTATACGCAGTATTTT.

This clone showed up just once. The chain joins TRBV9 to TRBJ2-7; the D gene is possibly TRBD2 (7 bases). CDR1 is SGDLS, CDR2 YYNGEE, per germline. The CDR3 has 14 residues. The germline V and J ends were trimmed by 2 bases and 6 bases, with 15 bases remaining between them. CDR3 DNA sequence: TGTGCCAGCAGCGTTGGGGGGGCGCATGGCGAGCAGTACTTC. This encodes CASSVGGAHGEQYF.

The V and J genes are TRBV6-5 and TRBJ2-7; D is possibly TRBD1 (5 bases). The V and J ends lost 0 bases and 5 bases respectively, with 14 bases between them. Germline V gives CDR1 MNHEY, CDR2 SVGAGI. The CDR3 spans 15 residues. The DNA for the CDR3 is TGTGCCAGCAGTTACTCCCGGGCAGGGAACCACGAGCAGTACTTC. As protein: CASSYSRAGNHEQYF.

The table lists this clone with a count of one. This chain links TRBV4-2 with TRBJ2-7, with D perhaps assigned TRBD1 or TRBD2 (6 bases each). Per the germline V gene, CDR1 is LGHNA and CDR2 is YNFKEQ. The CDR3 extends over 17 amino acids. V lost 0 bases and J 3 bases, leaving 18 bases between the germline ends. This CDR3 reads CASSQDGTMGGRYEQYF. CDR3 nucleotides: TGTGCCAGCAGCCAAGATGGGACAATGGGGGGACGCTACGAGCAGTACTTC.

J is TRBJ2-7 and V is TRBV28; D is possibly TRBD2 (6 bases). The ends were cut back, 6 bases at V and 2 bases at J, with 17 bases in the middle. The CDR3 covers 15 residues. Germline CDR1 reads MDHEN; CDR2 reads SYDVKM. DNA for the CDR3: TGTGCCAGCAGATTGAAGGTTAGCGGTACCTACGAGCAGTACTTC. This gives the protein CASRLKVSGTYEQYF.

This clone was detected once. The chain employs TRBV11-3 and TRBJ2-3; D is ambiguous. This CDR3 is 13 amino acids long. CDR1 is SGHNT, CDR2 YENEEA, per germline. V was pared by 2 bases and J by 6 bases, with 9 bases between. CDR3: CASSLSIGDTQYF. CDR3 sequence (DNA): TGTGCCAGCAGCTTAAGTATCGGGGATACGCAGTATTTT.

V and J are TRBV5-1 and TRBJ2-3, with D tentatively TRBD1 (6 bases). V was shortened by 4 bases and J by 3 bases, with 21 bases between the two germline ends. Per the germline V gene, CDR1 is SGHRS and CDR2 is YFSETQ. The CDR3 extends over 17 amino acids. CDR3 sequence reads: CASSPAVATTGTDTQYF. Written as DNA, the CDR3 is TGCGCCAGCAGCCCGGCCGTAGCGACGACAGGTACAGATACGCAGTATTTT.

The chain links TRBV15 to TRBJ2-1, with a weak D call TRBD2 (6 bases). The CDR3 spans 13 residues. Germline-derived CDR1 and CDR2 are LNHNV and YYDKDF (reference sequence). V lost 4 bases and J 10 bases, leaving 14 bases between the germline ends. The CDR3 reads CATSTVAGGEQFF. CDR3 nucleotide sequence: TGTGCCACCAGCACCGTCGCCGGGGGAGAGCAGTTCTTC.

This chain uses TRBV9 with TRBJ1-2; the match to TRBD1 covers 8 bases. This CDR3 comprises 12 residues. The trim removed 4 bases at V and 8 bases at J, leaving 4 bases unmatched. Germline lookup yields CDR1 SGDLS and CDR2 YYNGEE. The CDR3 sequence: CASSTTGVGYTF. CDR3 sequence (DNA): TGTGCCAGCAGCACGACAGGGGTAGGCTACACCTTC.

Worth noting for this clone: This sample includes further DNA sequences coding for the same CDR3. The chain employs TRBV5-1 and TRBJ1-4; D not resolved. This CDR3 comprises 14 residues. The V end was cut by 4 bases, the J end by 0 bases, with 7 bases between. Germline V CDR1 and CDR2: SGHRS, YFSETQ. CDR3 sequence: CASSLIATNEKLFF. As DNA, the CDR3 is TGCGCCAGCAGCCTAATAGCAACTAATGAAAAACTGTTTTTT.

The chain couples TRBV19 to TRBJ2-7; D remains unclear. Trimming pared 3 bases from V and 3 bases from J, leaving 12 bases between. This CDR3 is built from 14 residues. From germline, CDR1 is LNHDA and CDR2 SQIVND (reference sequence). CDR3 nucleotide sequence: TGTGCCAGTAGTATCGTACACGAACTCTACGAGCAGTACTTC. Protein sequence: CASSIVHELYEQYF. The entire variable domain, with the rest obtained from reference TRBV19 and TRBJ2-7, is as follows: DGGITQSPKYLFRKEGQNVTLSCEQNLNHDAMYWYRQDPGQGLRLIYYSQIVNDFQKGDIAEGYSVSREKKESFPLTVTSAQKNPTAFYLCASSIVHELYEQYFGPGTRLTVT.

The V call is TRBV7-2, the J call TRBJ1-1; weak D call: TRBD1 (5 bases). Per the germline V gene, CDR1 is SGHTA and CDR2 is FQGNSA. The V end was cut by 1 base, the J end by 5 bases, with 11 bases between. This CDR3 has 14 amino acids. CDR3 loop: CASSLEGWPTEAFF. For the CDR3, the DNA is TGTGCCAGCAGCTTAGAGGGGTGGCCTACTGAAGCTTTCTTT. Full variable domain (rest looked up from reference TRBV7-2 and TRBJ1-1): GAGVSQSPSNKVTEKGKDVELRCDPISGHTALYWYRQSLGQGLEFLIYFQGNSAPDKSGLPSDRFSAERTGGSVSTLTIQRTQQEDSAVYLCASSLEGWPTEAFFGQGTRLTVV.

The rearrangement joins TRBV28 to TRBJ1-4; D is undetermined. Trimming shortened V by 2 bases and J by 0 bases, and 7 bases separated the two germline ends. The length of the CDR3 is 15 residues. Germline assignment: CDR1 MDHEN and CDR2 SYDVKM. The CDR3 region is CASSLEDATNEKLFF. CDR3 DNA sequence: TGTGCCAGCAGTTTAGAGGACGCAACTAATGAAAAACTGTTTTTT.